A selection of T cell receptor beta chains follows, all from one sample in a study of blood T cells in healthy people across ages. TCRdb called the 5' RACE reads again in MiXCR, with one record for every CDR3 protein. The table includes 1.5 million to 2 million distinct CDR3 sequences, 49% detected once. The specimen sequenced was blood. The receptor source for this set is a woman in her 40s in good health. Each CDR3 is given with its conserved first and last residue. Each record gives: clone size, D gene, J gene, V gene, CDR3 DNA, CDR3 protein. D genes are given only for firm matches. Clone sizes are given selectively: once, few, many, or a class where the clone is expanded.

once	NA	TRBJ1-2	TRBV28	TGTGCCTGCGAAGGGGGTCACTATGGCTACACCTTC	CACEGGHYGYTF
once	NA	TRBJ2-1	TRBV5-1	TGCGCCAGCGAAGGCCCTCCCCTCTACAATGAGCAGTTCTTC	CASEGPPLYNEQFF
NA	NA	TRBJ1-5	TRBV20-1	TGTAGTGCTAGTAACTTTCAGAATCAGCCCCAGCATTTT	CSASNFQNQPQHF
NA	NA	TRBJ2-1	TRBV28	TGTGCCAGCAGTTTACCCAAGGGGGGTTACAATGAGCAGTTCTTC	CASSLPKGGYNEQFF
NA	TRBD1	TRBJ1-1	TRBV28	TGTGCCAGCAGACCGCGAGGACAGGGGGCGCACACTGAAGCTTTCTTT	CASRPRGQGAHTEAFF
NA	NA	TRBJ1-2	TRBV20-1	TGCAGTGCTAGCGTCCCTAAGGGTCCTAACTATGGCTACACCTTC	CSASVPKGPNYGYTF
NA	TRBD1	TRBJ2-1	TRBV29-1	TGCAGTGGGAGGGCCGGGACAGGGTCGAATGAGCAGTTCTTC	CSGRAGTGSNEQFF
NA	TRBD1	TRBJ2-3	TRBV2	TGTGCCACCCCGGGACAGGGAAGTGGAGATACGCAGTATTTT	CATPGQGSGDTQYF
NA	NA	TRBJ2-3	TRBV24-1	TGTGCCACCAGTGACCCTGCAGGGATGGATACGCAGTATTTT	CATSDPAGMDTQYF
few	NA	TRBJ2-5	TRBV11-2	TGTGCCAGCAGCCACGAGGGGTTGGAGACCCAGTACTTC	CASSHEGLETQYF
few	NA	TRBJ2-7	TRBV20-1	TGCAGTGCTAGATCAAATCGGGCAGGGTCCTACGAGCAGTACTTC	CSARSNRAGSYEQYF
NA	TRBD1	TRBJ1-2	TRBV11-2	TGTGCCAGCAGCTCACCGGGACAGGGGTTATCACATGGCTACACCTTC	CASSSPGQGLSHGYTF
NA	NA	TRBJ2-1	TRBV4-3	TGCGCCAGCAGCCAAGGCGACGTGAAGGGCAATGAGCAGTTCTTC	CASSQGDVKGNEQFF
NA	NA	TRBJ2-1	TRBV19	TGTGCCAGTAGTAAGTATGAGGCTGAGCAGTTCTTC	CASSKYEAEQFF
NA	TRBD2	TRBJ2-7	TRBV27	TGTGCCAGCAGTTCTACTAGCGGGGGGTACTACGAGCAGTACTTC	CASSSTSGGYYEQYF
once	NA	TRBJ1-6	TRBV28	TGTGCCAGCAGTTCCGAACAGACCCGAGGGTCACCCCTCCACTTT	CASSSEQTRGSPLHF
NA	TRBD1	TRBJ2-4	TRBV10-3	TGTGCCATCAGTGAGTCGGGACAGGGAAACATTCAGTACTTC	CAISESGQGNIQYF
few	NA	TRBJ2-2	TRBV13	TGTGCCAGCAGCCTAGAGGGGAACACCGGGGAGCTGTTTTTT	CASSLEGNTGELFF
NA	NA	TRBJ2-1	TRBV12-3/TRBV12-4	TGTGCCAGCAGCAAAACCGGGACCGAGCAGTTCTTC	CASSKTGTEQFF
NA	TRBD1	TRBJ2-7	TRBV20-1	TGCAGTATTATATCCCGGGACAGGGACGACGAGCAGTACTTC	CSIISRDRDDEQYF
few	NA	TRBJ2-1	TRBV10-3	TGTGCCATCAGTGAGAGGTCGAATGAGCAGTTCTTC	CAISERSNEQFF
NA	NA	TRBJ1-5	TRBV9	TGTGCCAGCAGCGTGGGACCCGAACAGCCCCAGCATTTT	CASSVGPEQPQHF
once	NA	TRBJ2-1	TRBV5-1	TGCGCCAGCAGCTTGGATTTACAGCTCTCCTACAATGAGCAGTTCTTC	CASSLDLQLSYNEQFF
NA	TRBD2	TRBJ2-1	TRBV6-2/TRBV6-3	TGTGCCAGCATTCTTAGCGGGAGCACCTACAATGAGCAGTTCTTC	CASILSGSTYNEQFF
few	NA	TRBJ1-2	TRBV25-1	TGTGCCAGCAGTGAATTTGTTGGCCCAAACTATGGCTACACCTTC	CASSEFVGPNYGYTF
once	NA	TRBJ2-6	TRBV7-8	TGTTCCAGCAGCTTAGTTCCTCTGGGTCCTATCTCTGGGGCCAACGTCCTGACTTTC	CSSSLVPLGPISGANVLTF
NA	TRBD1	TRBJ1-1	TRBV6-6	TGTGCCAGCAGTGCACCGGGACAGGGGTTCACTGAAGCTTTCTTT	CASSAPGQGFTEAFF
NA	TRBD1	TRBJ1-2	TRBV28	TGTGCCAGCAGTTCCCCGCAACAGGGGGCGCTTGGCTACACCTTT	CASSSPQQGALGYTF
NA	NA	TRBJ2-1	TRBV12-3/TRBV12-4	TGTGCCAGCAGTTTTGCCCCTCCTGAGCAGTTCTTC	CASSFAPPEQFF
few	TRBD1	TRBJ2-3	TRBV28	TGTGCCAGCAGTGTACAGGGGGTTGGAACAGATACGCAGTATTTT	CASSVQGVGTDTQYF
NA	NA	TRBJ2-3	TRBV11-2	TGTGCCAGCGGCCCCATAAGGCAGGGCCCCACAGATACGCAGTATTTT	CASGPIRQGPTDTQYF
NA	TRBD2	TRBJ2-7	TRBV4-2	TGTGCCAGCAGCCAAGATCTTAGCGGGGGGGCCAGCGGGTTTTCCTACGAGCAGTACTTC	CASSQDLSGGASGFSYEQYF
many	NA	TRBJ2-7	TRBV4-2	TGTGCCAGCAGCCAAGATGAAGGACAGCAAGGCTACGAGCAGTACTTC	CASSQDEGQQGYEQYF
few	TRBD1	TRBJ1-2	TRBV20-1	TGCAGTGCTCGGACAGGGCTCCTTGCTAACTATGGCTACACCTTC	CSARTGLLANYGYTF